A single sample is the source of the 30 T cell receptor beta chains below, sequenced in a study of cytomegalovirus exposure and HLA in healthy donors. PCR primers comprised 60 Vbeta and 13 Jbeta primers. Measured with immunoSEQ multiplex PCR; TCRdb has only the in-frame clones, and not every one. The table shows around 150,000 clones, with about 80% occurring only once. Material for sequencing was PBMCs. The origin of the receptors is a man aged 25 to 40 in good health and CMV-seronegative.

This clone showed up just once. The CDR3 region has the DNA TGTGCCAGCAGTCCAGGGACTAGCGGGAACAATGAGCAGTTCTTC. Its protein is CASSPGTSGNNEQFF. This chain connects TRBV28 to TRBJ2-1; 13 bases line up with TRBD2. CDR1 and CDR2 from the germline V gene are MDHEN and SYDVKM. There are 15 residues in the CDR3. Germline trimming cut 5 bases from V and 5 bases from J; bases unmatched to any gene: 3.

This clone appeared a single time. Other nucleotide sequences from this sample produce the same CDR3. The chain uses TRBV18 and TRBJ1-5; 9 nucleotides align to TRBD1. Germline V gives CDR1 KGHSH, CDR2 LQKENI. The V gene end was trimmed by 6 bases and the J gene end by 4 bases; junction bases not matched to a gene: 4. The CDR3 runs 14 residues. For the CDR3, the DNA is TGTGCCAGCTCTCCGACAGGGGGAAATCAGCCCCAGCATTTT. Translation gives CASSPTGGNQPQHF.

The chain recombines TRBV27 with TRBJ2-1, with D hard to call. The germline V gene has CDR1 MNHEY and CDR2 SMNVEV (reference sequence). V gave up 3 bases and J gave up 7 bases, with 16 bases separating them. The CDR3 sequence is 15 residues long. CDR3: CASSLAVNRINEQFF. The CDR3 DNA is TGTGCCAGCAGTTTGGCGGTAAATCGAATAAATGAGCAGTTCTTC.

This sequence joins TRBV7-2 and TRBJ2-1, with 10 bases identical to TRBD2. This CDR3 comprises 16 residues. V shed 1 base and J 5 bases; nucleotides not matched to a gene: 5. Germline-derived CDR1 and CDR2 are SGHTA and FQGNSA. The DNA of the CDR3 is TGTGCCAGCAGCTTAGGTCCCGGGACTAGCGACAATGAGCAGTTCTTC. Encoded protein: CASSLGPGTSDNEQFF.

The chain is built from TRBV28 and TRBJ1-4; a possible D gene is TRBD1 (6 bases). The V gene lost 5 bases and the J gene lost 7 bases, with 14 bases spanning the gap. The germline V gene has CDR1 MDHEN and CDR2 SYDVKM. This CDR3 is 14 amino acids long. CDR3 coding DNA: TGTGCCAGCAGTGCCCCCCCACAGGGTGAAAAACTGTTTTTT. Translation gives CASSAPPQGEKLFF.

Notes on this clone: One junction end disagrees with the germline gene, perhaps due to a read error. This sequence joins TRBV7-2 and TRBJ2-7; D is unclear. This CDR3 comprises 11 residues. CDR1 is SGHTA and CDR2 is FQGNSA in the germline V gene. CDR3 nucleotide sequence: TGTGCCAGCAGCTCCCATTACGGGCAGTACTTC. Amino acids: CASSSHYGQYF.

The chain carries TRBV27 and TRBJ1-6; D is perhaps TRBD1 (6 bases). Trimming shortened V by 5 bases and J by 6 bases, and 17 bases separated the two germline ends. From germline, CDR1 is MNHEY and CDR2 SMNVEV (reference sequence). The CDR3 length is 16 residues. The CDR3 reads CASSLARGGRNSPLHF. CDR3 coding DNA: TGTGCCAGCAGTCTCGCCCGGGGGGGGCGTAATTCACCCCTCCACTTT.

The chain is built from TRBV19 and TRBJ2-5; 10 nucleotides match TRBD1. CDR1 LNHDA and CDR2 SQIVND come from the germline V gene (reference sequence). The CDR3 has 15 amino acids. The V segment lost 9 bases and the J segment 5 bases; nucleotides outside the gene matches: 12. The CDR3, as DNA: TGTGCCAGCTTGTCGAGGGACAGGGGAGTGGAGACCCAGTACTTC. Translation: CASLSRDRGVETQYF.

This rearrangement joins TRBV21-1 to TRBJ1-5. TRBV21-1 is tagged as a pseudogene. The CDR3 covers 13 residues. The CDR3 sequence is CASSKRGFQPQHF. The CDR3 bases are TGTGCCAGCAGCAAACGAGGGTTTCAGCCCCAGCATTTT.

This chain connects TRBV5-4 to TRBJ1-2, with D maybe TRBD1 (6 bases). This CDR3 is 15 amino acids long. Trimming pared 3 bases from V and 2 bases from J, leaving 14 bases between. Germline V lookup: CDR1 SGHNT, CDR2 YYREEE (reference sequence). DNA of the CDR3: TGTGCCAGCAGCTCTGAAAAAACAGGGAACTATGGCTACACCTTC. It specifies CASSSEKTGNYGYTF.

J is TRBJ2-2 and V is TRBV5-1; tentative D call: TRBD2 (6 bases). Germline assignment: CDR1 SGHRS and CDR2 YFSETQ. The CDR3 length is 13 residues. V lost 9 bases, J lost 5 bases, and 14 bases lay in between. The CDR3 loop is CATGEVVTGELFF. DNA for the CDR3: TGCGCCACTGGGGAGGTAGTGACCGGGGAGCTGTTTTTT.

The V gene is TRBV9, the J gene TRBJ2-1; unclear D gene. V gave up 4 bases and J gave up 4 bases, with 9 bases separating them. Germline CDR1 reads SGDLS; CDR2 reads YYNGEE. This CDR3 is 13 amino acids long. CDR3: CASSPGGYNEQFF. The CDR3 bases are TGTGCCAGCAGCCCCGGCGGATACAATGAGCAGTTCTTC.

This sequence joins TRBV7-9 and TRBJ2-7, with 8 bases matching TRBD1. The CDR3 is 15 amino acids. V dropped 1 base and J dropped 3; count of bases not matched to a gene: 5. Germline CDR1 reads SEHNR; CDR2 reads FQNEAQ (reference sequence). CDR3 nucleotide sequence: TGTGCCAGCAGCTTAGTGACAGGGGTAGGCTACGAGCAGTACTTC. It encodes CASSLVTGVGYEQYF.

The chain has TRBV18 and TRBJ1-3; tentative D call: TRBD1 (6 bases). CDR3 size: 14 residues. Germline assignment: CDR1 KGHSH and CDR2 LQKENI. V lost 0 bases and J lost 7, with 10 bases in between. The CDR3: CASSPPGQRNTIYF. The CDR3 nucleotides are TGTGCCAGCTCACCACCAGGACAGAGGAACACCATATATTTT.

This clone has just a few counts. The chain employs TRBV29-1 and TRBJ2-3, with a tentative D call TRBD2 (7 bases). The CDR3 spans 14 residues. V was shortened by 8 bases and J by 4 bases, with 19 bases between the two germline ends. CDR1 and CDR2 from the germline V gene are SQVTM and ANQGSEA. CDR3 in amino acids: CSSGGGARADTQYF. The DNA for the CDR3 is TGCAGCTCAGGAGGGGGGGCGCGCGCAGATACGCAGTATTTT.

This chain connects TRBV5-4 to TRBJ2-3, with 9 positions matching TRBD2. Germline V gene sequence: CDR1 SGHNT, CDR2 YYREEE (reference sequence). The junction had 8 bases not matched to a gene; V was cut back by 3 bases and J by 0 bases. CDR3 size: 17 residues. As DNA, the CDR3 is TGTGCCAGCAGCTCCGGTGGGCTAGCGGGGAGCACAGATACGCAGTATTTT. As protein: CASSSGGLAGSTDTQYF.

The chain links TRBV7-6 to TRBJ2-7; 11 positions agree with TRBD2. This CDR3 spans 14 amino acids. Germline loops: CDR1 SGHVS, CDR2 FNYEAQ. The trim removed 1 base at V and 6 bases at J, leaving 2 bases unmatched. The CDR3: CASSLGLAGGEQYF. The CDR3, as DNA: TGTGCCAGCAGCTTAGGCCTAGCGGGAGGCGAGCAGTACTTC.

This clone was detected only a few times. The chain has TRBV28 and TRBJ1-1; 7 bases line up with TRBD1. Unmatched junction bases numbered 7, after V lost 4 bases and J lost 2 bases. CDR3 length: 15 residues. Per the germline V gene, CDR1 is MDHEN and CDR2 is SYDVKM. The CDR3 here is CASSSTGALNTEAFF. The CDR3 DNA follows: TGTGCCAGCAGTTCCACAGGGGCCCTTAACACTGAAGCTTTCTTT.

The rearrangement joins TRBV5-1 to TRBJ2-1; 9 bases map to TRBD2. Germline V gene data show CDR1 as SGHRS and CDR2 as YFSETQ. V was pared by 4 bases and J by 2 bases, with 7 bases of the junction left unmatched. This CDR3 comprises 16 residues. The CDR3 DNA sequence: TGCGCCAGCAGCCGCCGGCGGGAGGGACCCTACAATGAGCAGTTCTTC. It encodes CASSRRREGPYNEQFF.

The gene calls are TRBV11-3 and TRBJ2-5; 9 nucleotides match TRBD2. The CDR3 contains 13 residues. Trimming at V came to 8 bases and at J to 5 bases, leaving 6 bases not matched to a gene. Germline CDR1 SGHNT, CDR2 YENEEA. Here the CDR3 reads CASSAGGGETQYF. CDR3 in DNA: TGTGCCAGCTCAGCGGGAGGAGGGGAGACCCAGTACTTC.

The chain combines TRBV28 with TRBJ2-7; 7 bases line up with TRBD1. The V gene's germline CDR1 is MDHEN and CDR2 SYDVKM. Unmatched junction bases numbered 12, after V lost 6 bases and J lost 4 bases. The CDR3 loop spans 15 amino acids. The chain's CDR3 is CASSPSGQQLYEQYF. As DNA, the CDR3 is TGTGCCAGCAGCCCTTCGGGACAGCAACTGTACGAGCAGTACTTC.

V usage is TRBV15 and J usage is TRBJ1-2, with TRBD1 matching 9 bases. Germline CDR1 is LNHNV and CDR2 is YYDKDF (reference sequence). V was pared by 5 bases and J by 2 bases, with 6 bases of the junction left unmatched. This CDR3 is built from 15 residues. The CDR3: CATSENRGQNYGYTF. The CDR3 DNA reads as TGTGCCACCAGCGAGAACAGGGGGCAGAACTATGGCTACACCTTC.

The genes are TRBV16 and TRBJ1-4, with D perhaps TRBD1 (6 bases). This CDR3 is built from 11 residues. Germline V gene sequence: CDR1 KGHSY, CDR2 FQNENV. V was clipped by 5 bases and J by 12 bases, with 10 bases between them. The CDR3 coding sequence is TGTGCCAGCAGCGTGTCAGGGGAACTGTTTTTT. It codes for CASSVSGELFF.

The rearrangement uses TRBV28 and TRBJ2-7, with 12 bases aligning to TRBD1. V lost 6 bases and J lost 5; bases outside the gene matches: 5. CDR1 and CDR2 from the germline V gene are MDHEN and SYDVKM. The CDR3 is made up of 14 amino acids. CDR3 protein: CASSPGTGGDEQYF. The CDR3 coding sequence is TGTGCCAGCAGCCCAGGGACAGGGGGCGACGAGCAGTACTTC.

There are a few counts of this clone. This chain uses TRBV7-9 with TRBJ2-3; D gene ambiguous. The CDR3 is 14 residues long. Trimming removed 5 bases from V and 5 bases from J, with 14 bases in between. CDR1 SEHNR and CDR2 FQNEAQ come from the germline V gene (reference sequence). The CDR3 DNA reads TGTGCCAGCAGCCCATCCCCCCCGGGAGATACGCAGTATTTT. Its translation is CASSPSPPGDTQYF. The complete variable domain, with remaining parts taken from reference TRBV7-9 and TRBJ2-3, reads DTGVSQNPRHKITKRGQNVTFRCDPISEHNRLYWYRQTLGQGPEFLTYFQNEAQLEKSRLLSDRFSAERPKGSFSTLEIQRTEQGDSAMYLCASSPSPPGDTQYFGPGTRLTVL.

This chain uses TRBV27 with TRBJ2-2; 8 bases fit TRBD1. CDR1 MNHEY and CDR2 SMNVEV come from the germline V gene (reference sequence). There are 15 residues in the CDR3. V gave up 4 bases and J gave up 7 bases; unmatched junction bases: 8. DNA for the CDR3: TGTGCCAGCAGTTCGGGTACAGGGGGTGTCGGGGAGCTGTTTTTT. This translates into CASSSGTGGVGELFF.

This clone has a single count. The chain uses TRBV9 and TRBJ2-3; TRBD2 matches 13 bases. This CDR3 is built from 18 residues. Germline trimming cut 0 bases from V and 2 bases from J; bases unmatched to any gene: 6. Germline CDR1 reads SGDLS; CDR2 reads YYNGEE. The CDR3 region is CASSVGTSGRELTDTQYF. CDR3 coding DNA: TGTGCCAGCAGCGTAGGGACTAGCGGGAGAGAACTCACAGATACGCAGTATTTT. Filled out from reference TRBV9 and TRBJ2-3, the complete variable domain reads DSGVTQTPKHLITATGQRVTLRCSPRSGDLSVYWYQQSLDQGLQFLIQYYNGEERAKGNILERFSAQQFPDLHSELNLSSLELGDSALYFCASSVGTSGRELTDTQYFGPGTRLTVL.

The CDR3 DNA sequence: TGTGCCAGCAGTGACTCACTCAGGGGGCACGAGGGGAAACTCCAAGAGACCCAGTACTTC. This translates into CASSDSLRGHEGKLQETQYF. V and J are TRBV6-4 and TRBJ2-5; 8 bases are a match to TRBD1. This CDR3 is 20 amino acids long. V dropped 0 bases and J dropped 1; count of bases not matched to a gene: 16. Germline V gene sequence: CDR1 MRHNA, CDR2 SNTAGT.

This clone has a handful of counts. The chain recombines TRBV19 with TRBJ2-7, with TRBD2 matching over 12 bases. This CDR3 comprises 13 residues. Germline values: CDR1 LNHDA, CDR2 SQIVND (reference sequence). V lost 10 bases and J lost 5; bases outside the gene matches: 6. CDR3 coding DNA: TGTGCCACCCGGACTAGCGGGACCCACGAGCAGTACTTC. Its translation: CATRTSGTHEQYF.

The chain couples TRBV27 to TRBJ2-6; weak D call: TRBD1 (5 bases). V lost 7 bases, J lost 0 bases, and 10 bases lay in between. This CDR3 contains 15 residues. The germline gives CDR1 MNHEY, CDR2 SMNVEV (reference sequence). Here the CDR3 reads CASTTGASGANVLTF. In DNA form, the CDR3 reads TGTGCCAGCACTACTGGGGCCTCTGGGGCCAACGTCCTGACTTTC.